This is a list of T cell receptor beta chains from one sample in a study of siplizumab effects on memory and regulatory T cells. This table comes from immunoSEQ multiplex PCR, and its TCRdb copy is limited to in-frame clones, with some not included. Of some 56,000 clones in the sample, approximately 97% were seen once. Input material: naive CD8+ T cells sorted from blood. These receptor sequences come from a human donor in good health. Each CDR3 is given with its conserved first and last residue. Fields, in order: clone size, J gene, V gene, D gene, CDR3 protein, CDR3 DNA. A D gene is named only where the DNA matches it firmly. Some rows have no size entry. The others give once, few or many, or a class for an expanded clone.

>-|TRBJ1-2|TRBV7-9|-
CASSFRGGAQVYGYTF
TGTGCCAGCAGCTTCCGAGGGGGGGCGCAGGTCTATGGCTACACCTTC
>few|TRBJ2-3|TRBV7-2|TRBD2
CASSYSGRVDTQYF
TGTGCCAGCAGCTATAGCGGGAGGGTTGATACGCAGTATTTT
>-|TRBJ2-1|TRBV28|-
CASSLKFQGNEQFF
TGTGCCAGCAGTTTAAAGTTTCAGGGGAATGAGCAGTTCTTC
>-|TRBJ1-1|TRBV4-3|-
CASSQEGRLNTEAFF
TGCGCCAGCAGCCAAGAGGGCAGGTTGAACACTGAAGCTTTCTTT
>-|TRBJ2-5|TRBV7-9|TRBD2
CASSFGTSSQETQYF
TGTGCCAGCAGCTTTGGGACTAGCAGCCAAGAGACCCAGTACTTC
>-|TRBJ1-1|TRBV27|-
CASSLWGPNTEAFF
TGTGCCAGCAGTTTATGGGGCCCGAACACTGAAGCTTTCTTT
>once|TRBJ2-2|TRBV13|TRBD2
CASSSTGLAGNTGELFF
TGTGCCAGCAGCTCTACGGGGCTAGCGGGGAACACCGGGGAGCTGTTTTTT
>once|TRBJ2-7|TRBV4-1|TRBD1
CASSQDPTGGSYEQYF
TGCGCCAGCAGCCAAGATCCGACAGGGGGTTCGTACGAGCAGTACTTC
>-|TRBJ2-7|TRBV6-5|-
CASSYSSGVDEQYF
TGTGCCAGCAGTTACTCCTCGGGGGTGGACGAGCAGTACTTC
>-|TRBJ2-1|TRBV4-3|TRBD2
CASSQESEGLAAYNEQFF
TGCGCCAGCAGCCAAGAGTCGGAAGGACTAGCGGCCTACAATGAGCAGTTCTTC
>-|TRBJ1-6|TRBV11-2|-
CASSLAPNSPLHF
TGTGCCAGCAGCTTAGCCCCGAATTCACCCCTCCACTTT
>-|TRBJ2-7|TRBV6-1|TRBD1
CASSARQGRTYEQYF
TGTGCCAGCAGTGCCCGACAGGGTCGGACCTACGAGCAGTACTTC
>once|TRBJ2-3|TRBV11-2|TRBD1
CASGYEGATTDTQYF
TGTGCCAGCGGATATGAGGGGGCCACCACGGATACGCAGTATTTT
>-|TRBJ2-7|TRBV21-1|-
CAPTRGHNEQYF
TGTGCCCCGACCAGGGGTCACAACGAGCAGTACTTC
>-|TRBJ2-7|TRBV4-1|-
CASSQMDGAYEQYF
TGCGCCAGCAGCCAAATGGACGGAGCCTACGAGCAGTACTTC
>-|TRBJ1-4|TRBV5-1|-
CASSLESRDGEKLFF
TGCGCCAGCAGCTTGGAGAGCAGGGACGGTGAAAAACTGTTTTTT
>-|TRBJ1-2|TRBV2|-
CASSLQGALSGYTF
TGTGCCAGCAGCTTACAGGGAGCCCTCAGCGGCTACACCTTC
>-|TRBJ2-2|TRBV15|TRBD1
CATSIGGTGWNNGELFF
TGTGCCACCAGCATCGGAGGGACAGGGTGGAACAACGGGGAGCTGTTTTTT
>-|TRBJ2-7|TRBV11-3|TRBD1
CASSSRQGAAYEQYF
TGTGCCAGCAGCTCGCGACAGGGGGCCGCCTACGAGCAGTACTTC
>-|TRBJ2-2|TRBV6-5|TRBD2
CASSSAGVAGELFF
TGTGCCAGCAGTTCAGCGGGAGTTGCCGGGGAGCTGTTTTTT
>-|TRBJ1-1|TRBV27|TRBD1
CASSLSSQGALNTEAFF
TGTGCCAGCAGTTTATCGAGCCAGGGGGCGTTGAACACTGAAGCTTTCTTT
>-|TRBJ2-1|TRBV27|-
CASGRYNEQFF
TGTGCCAGCGGAAGGTACAATGAGCAGTTCTTC
>once|TRBJ1-4|TRBV4-2|-
CASTPDLNEKLFF
TGTGCCAGCACCCCGGATTTAAATGAAAAACTGTTTTTT
>-|TRBJ1-1|TRBV4-1|-
CASSQQIRTEAFF
TGCGCCAGCAGCCAACAAATCCGCACTGAAGCTTTCTTT
>-|TRBJ1-2|TRBV20-1|-
CSTRTGYGYTF
TGCAGTACAAGGACGGGCTATGGCTACACCTTC
>once|TRBJ1-2|TRBV19|TRBD1
CASSSTGGGNYGYTF
TGTGCCAGTAGTTCGACAGGGGGCGGGAACTATGGCTACACCTTC
>-|TRBJ2-7|TRBV5-5|-
CASSLEQGTYEQYF
TGTGCCAGCAGCTTGGAACAGGGAACCTACGAGCAGTACTTC
>-|TRBJ2-7|TRBV5-6|TRBD1
CASSFLDRGGYEQYF
TGTGCCAGCAGCTTTCTGGACAGGGGAGGCTACGAGCAGTACTTC
>-|TRBJ2-7|TRBV5-4|TRBD2
CASSFSAGVSYEQYF
TGTGCCAGCAGCTTCTCAGCGGGAGTTTCCTACGAGCAGTACTTC
>-|TRBJ1-1|TRBV4-1|TRBD1
CASSQMGQAWNTEAFF
TGCGCCAGCAGCCAAATGGGACAGGCATGGAACACTGAAGCTTTCTTT
>-|TRBJ2-1|TRBV7-9|TRBD2
CASSVRGGMRYNEQFF
TGTGCCAGCAGCGTCCGGGGGGGAATGCGCTACAATGAGCAGTTCTTC
>-|TRBJ2-7|TRBV19|-
CASTAGTPTYEQYF
TGTGCCAGTACCGCCGGGACACCCACCTACGAGCAGTACTTC
>once|TRBJ2-3|TRBV5-6|-
CASSLPGSTDTQYF
TGTGCCAGCAGCTTGCCCGGTAGCACAGATACGCAGTATTTT
>-|TRBJ2-1|TRBV9|-
CASSGRTDYNEQFF
TGTGCCAGCAGCGGACGGACAGACTACAATGAGCAGTTCTTC
>-|TRBJ2-3|TRBV6-5|-
CAVGGSTDTQYF
TGTGCCGTTGGGGGTTCCACAGATACGCAGTATTTT